This T cell receptor (beta chain) was captured by sequencing in a study of OX40 agonist ivuxolimab in advanced cancers. Study in general: Dose-escalation patients' cancers were hepatocellular carcinoma, melanoma, renal cell or head and neck cancer.

Generated by immunoSEQ multiplex PCR, the TCRdb table keeps only in-frame clones and is missing some. The sample carries about 84,000 clones, approximately 80% recorded once. The sample consisted of CD4+ or CD8+ T cells sorted from blood, taken in a trial of the OX40 agonist ivuxolimab. This sequence was found in an adult with an advanced solid tumor such as melanoma, head and neck, liver or kidney cancer.

CDR3 residues: CASSEQGAHSPLHF. CDR3 nucleotide sequence: TGTGCCAGCAGTGAGCAGGGGGCGCATTCACCCCTCCACTTT. V and J are TRBV7-8 and TRBJ1-6; 8 bases map to TRBD1. Looked up from germline, CDR1 is SGHVS and CDR2 is FQNEAQ. CDR3 length: 14 amino acids. J gave up 8 bases and V 6 bases, and 6 bases lay outside the gene matches.